The TCR beta chain under discussion was sequenced for a study of naive and memory T cell subsets. General observations from the study: Gini index rose across naive, CM, EM and EMRA in CD4 and CD8. Especially in CD8 cells, naive repertoires contained a few larger clonotypes, possibly CD45RA-re-expressing memory cells. Naive and memory repertoire findings lacked a ground truth for validation.

CDR3 size: 13 residues. Looked up from germline, CDR1 is KGHSH and CDR2 is LQKENI. V dropped 4 bases and J dropped 2 bases, with 8 bases sitting between them. The beta constant-region primer was an equimolar mix of two oligonucleotides covering TRBC1 and TRBC2. A 12-nucleotide UMI and the SP2 primer were added to the cDNA 3' end by oligonucleotide ligation. TCRdb fed the UMI-ligation and nested PCR reads into MiXCR, producing one record per CDR3 protein. The table includes around 160,000 distinct CDR3 sequences, over 15% detected once. For this clonotype: Its antigen is currently unknown.

The sequence derives from a human donor in good health. The sequencing input was naive CD4+ T cells from blood. J is TRBJ2-5 and V is TRBV18, with D uncertain. The CDR3 nucleotides are TGTGCCAGCTCACGGTATGAACAAGAGACCCAGTACTTC. Protein: CASSRYEQETQYF.